This TCR beta chain was found in a study of cytomegalovirus exposure and HLA in healthy donors. Turning to the study itself: A later analysis reported the 90 to 150 validation repertoires used the same platform as the approximately 650 first-cohort repertoires. Findings of the study overall: Later, an analysis found that TCR clusters from the first cohort tended to co-occur in the roughly 110 validation repertoires.

Measured with immunoSEQ multiplex PCR; TCRdb has only the in-frame clones, and not every one. The table shows about 140,000 clones, with roughly nine tenths occurring only once. Germline-derived CDR1 and CDR2 are SNHLY and FYNNEI. V was shortened by 7 bases and J by 0 bases, with 11 bases between the two germline ends. The CDR3 consists of 14 residues. A note on this clone: No antigen is known for it.

The donors were members of the validation cohort comprising roughly 130 subjects, separate from the roughly 700-subject first cohort. The TCR sequence derives from a man aged 18 to 29 in good health and CMV-seronegative. This rearrangement joins TRBV2 to TRBJ2-3, with TRBD1 as a possible D gene (6 bases). Sequences were obtained from PBMCs. The chain's CDR3 is CASNYRASTDTQYF. The DNA for the CDR3 is TGTGCCAGCAACTACAGGGCTAGCACAGATACGCAGTATTTT.